A single sample gave rise to the 18 T cell receptor beta chains below, sequenced in a study of neurological immune-mediated disorders. TCRdb re-derived calls from the 5' RACE reads in MiXCR, one entry per CDR3 protein. Of 60,000 to 90,000 distinct CDR3 sequences detected, approximately 10% appear once; the ten largest clones hold approximately 9.7%. The time point is: longitudinal time-point 1 (baseline). Material: PBMCs. Every receptor here comes from a man aged 25 to 40 in good health.

In its sample, this clonotype was seen many times. V usage is TRBV6-2 or TRBV6-3 and J usage is TRBJ2-1, with TRBD2 matching 7 bases. Trimming took 6 bases from V and 5 from J; bases not matched to a gene: 13. Germline assignment: CDR1 MNHEY and CDR2 SVGEGT. The CDR3 has 16 amino acids. The CDR3, as DNA: TGTGCCAGCAGGCGCCTTGGCGCTAGCGGAGACAATGAGCAGTTCTTC. Its translation: CASRRLGASGDNEQFF.

This clonotype was seen ten or more times. CDR3 residues: CASSLGIPNYGYTF. CDR3 DNA sequence: TGTGCCAGCAGTTTGGGGATTCCTAACTATGGCTACACCTTC. The rearrangement uses TRBV12-3 or TRBV12-4 and TRBJ1-2; D unclear. This CDR3 spans 14 amino acids. Trimming took off 3 bases at V and 0 bases at J, with 8 bases between the two ends.

This clonotype was picked up many times. The chain carries TRBV5-1 and TRBJ1-1; D is perhaps TRBD1 (6 bases). V was cut by 2 bases and J by 3 bases, with 14 bases left in between. The germline V gene encodes CDR1 SGHRS and CDR2 YFSETQ. The CDR3 length is 15 residues. CDR3 in amino acids: CASSFEGGGDTEAFF. The CDR3 DNA follows: TGCGCCAGCAGCTTTGAGGGGGGTGGCGACACTGAAGCTTTCTTT.

The sample holds many counts of this clonotype. The V and J genes are TRBV12-3 or TRBV12-4 and TRBJ2-2; 8 bases line up with TRBD2. The CDR3 length is 15 residues. V lost 6 bases to trimming and J lost 5 bases; unmatched junction nucleotides: 8. Here the CDR3 DNA reads TGTGCCAGCAGGGAAGCGGGAGCATTTACCGGGGAGCTGTTTTTT. Translated, it gives CASREAGAFTGELFF.

This clonotype was picked up many times. The chain employs TRBV29-1 and TRBJ2-2; D gene uncertain. Trimming stripped 4 bases from V and 5 bases from J, with 8 bases between. CDR3 length: 12 amino acids. CDR1 is SQVTM, CDR2 ANQGSEA, per germline. The CDR3 sequence: CSVALWTGELFF. CDR3 nucleotide sequence: TGCAGCGTTGCTTTATGGACCGGGGAGCTGTTTTTT.

This clonotype was detected ten times or more. This chain connects TRBV15 to TRBJ2-5; possible D gene TRBD1, 5 bases. The length of the CDR3 is 14 residues. Germline loops: CDR1 LNHNV, CDR2 YYDKDF (reference sequence). Trimming left V 7 bases short and J 5 bases short, with 17 bases between. CDR3 bases: TGTGCCACCACTTCCTCCAGGGTTCCGGAGACCCAGTACTTC. Encoded protein: CATTSSRVPETQYF.

The sample holds many counts of this clonotype. The rearrangement links TRBV14 to TRBJ1-6; D perhaps matches TRBD1 (5 bases). The CDR3 has 15 residues. Germline V gene sequence: CDR1 SGHDN, CDR2 FVKESK. Trimming pared 0 bases from V and 10 bases from J, leaving 13 bases between. As DNA, the CDR3 is TGTGCCAGCAGCCAAGACTGGCAGGGTGGATCACCCCTCCACTTT. Translating it yields CASSQDWQGGSPLHF.

This clonotype showed up many times. The CDR3 protein is CASSYPSRGSGELFF. CDR3 DNA: TGTGCCAGCAGTTATCCTTCAAGGGGGTCCGGGGAGCTGTTTTTT. The V and J genes are TRBV7-9 and TRBJ2-2, with D tentatively TRBD1 (6 bases). Germline-derived CDR1 and CDR2 are SEHNR and FQNEAQ (reference sequence). The ends were cut back, 6 bases at V and 6 bases at J, with 17 bases in the middle. This CDR3 comprises 15 residues.

This clonotype was picked up many times. The chain couples TRBV13 to TRBJ1-5; TRBD1 agrees at 9 bases. V shed 0 bases, J shed 6 bases, and the junction held 6 bases outside the gene matches. Per the germline V gene, CDR1 is PRHDT and CDR2 is FYEKMQ (reference sequence). The CDR3 totals 16 residues. DNA of the CDR3: TGTGCCAGCAGCTTAGGAACAGGGGGCAGGACTCAGCCCCAGCATTTT. Amino acids: CASSLGTGGRTQPQHF.

The chain employs TRBV9 and TRBJ1-5, with D possibly being TRBD1 (5 bases). From germline, CDR1 is SGDLS and CDR2 YYNGEE. Trimming stripped 4 bases from V and 2 bases from J, with 19 bases between. This CDR3 is built from 17 residues. CDR3 DNA sequence: TGTGCCAGCAGCTGTAGATTGCAGGGAGGCGGCAATCAGCCCCAGCATTTT. This gives the protein CASSCRLQGGGNQPQHF.

About this clonotype: Possible read error: a much larger clone is one base away. The rearrangement uses TRBV7-3 and TRBJ1-1; D possibly corresponds to TRBD1 (6 bases). In germline, CDR1 is SGHTA, CDR2 FQGTGA. The CDR3 contains 14 residues. This chain's CDR3 is CAISLSQGSSEAFF. CDR3 DNA: TGTGCCATCAGCTTATCCCAGGGGAGTTCTGAAGCTTTCTTT.

This clonotype was observed at least ten times. V usage is TRBV10-1 and J usage is TRBJ1-2; D uncertain. Trimming pared 5 bases from V and 8 bases from J, leaving 15 bases between. The length of the CDR3 is 13 residues. Looked up from germline, CDR1 is WNHNN and CDR2 is SYGVQD (reference sequence). The chain's CDR3 is CASSPGLSGGYTF. In DNA, the CDR3 is TGCGCCAGCAGTCCTGGCCTTTCTGGCGGCTACACCTTC.

This clonotype was counted many times. This chain links TRBV7-2 with TRBJ2-5; 7 bases align to TRBD1. Germline values: CDR1 SGHTA, CDR2 FQGNSA. The CDR3 covers 14 residues. J gave up 1 base and V 5 bases, and 4 bases lay outside the gene matches. The CDR3 region is CASSPRTGQETQYF. CDR3 nucleotides: TGTGCCAGCAGCCCCCGGACAGGCCAAGAGACCCAGTACTTC.

This clonotype showed up just a few times. The rearrangement joins TRBV7-2 to TRBJ2-2; TRBD1 matches 10 bases. Germline-derived CDR1 and CDR2 are SGHTA and FQGNSA. This CDR3 spans 18 amino acids. V shed 2 bases, J shed 5 bases, and the junction held 11 bases outside the gene matches. This chain's CDR3 is CASSLKSWTGGRTGELFF. The CDR3 DNA sequence: TGTGCCAGCAGCTTAAAATCCTGGACAGGGGGTCGTACCGGGGAGCTGTTTTTT.

This clonotype was found many times. The V and J genes are TRBV7-3 and TRBJ2-1, with TRBD1 as a possible D gene (5 bases). The CDR3 length is 15 residues. The V end lost 2 bases, the J end lost 5 bases, and 13 bases lay between the germline ends. Germline V gene lookup returns CDR1 SGHTA and CDR2 FQGTGA. The CDR3 sequence: CASSLVAGPNNEQFF. CDR3 DNA: TGTGCCAGCAGCTTAGTAGCAGGGCCCAACAATGAGCAGTTCTTC.

The V call is TRBV4-1, the J call TRBJ1-5; D is uncertain. The CDR3 totals 17 residues. Trimming took 1 base from V and 0 from J, leaving 13 bases between them. Per germline, CDR1 MGHRA and CDR2 YSYEKL. The chain's CDR3 is CASSQVLEGYSNQPQHF. In DNA form, the CDR3 reads TGCGCCAGCAGCCAAGTTCTGGAGGGATATAGCAATCAGCCCCAGCATTTT.

This clonotype was detected many times. This chain connects TRBV24-1 to TRBJ2-1; TRBD1 agrees at 9 bases. Germline CDR1 and CDR2: KGHDR and SFDVKD. The CDR3 totals 14 residues. Germline trimming cut 4 bases from V and 3 bases from J; bases unmatched to any gene: 0. CDR3 nucleotides: TGTGCCACCAGTGAGGGACAGGGCTACAATGAGCAGTTCTTC. Its protein product is CATSEGQGYNEQFF.

This clonotype was detected many times. CDR3 region: CASSLRSSGPTPYEQFF. DNA of the CDR3: TGCGCCAGCAGCTTGAGATCTAGCGGGCCCACCCCCTATGAGCAGTTCTTC. V and J are TRBV5-1 and TRBJ2-1; 8 nucleotides align to TRBD2. The CDR3 totals 17 residues. V trimming: 1 base; J trimming: 8 bases; junction bases outside the gene matches: 14. Looked up from germline, CDR1 is SGHRS and CDR2 is YFSETQ.